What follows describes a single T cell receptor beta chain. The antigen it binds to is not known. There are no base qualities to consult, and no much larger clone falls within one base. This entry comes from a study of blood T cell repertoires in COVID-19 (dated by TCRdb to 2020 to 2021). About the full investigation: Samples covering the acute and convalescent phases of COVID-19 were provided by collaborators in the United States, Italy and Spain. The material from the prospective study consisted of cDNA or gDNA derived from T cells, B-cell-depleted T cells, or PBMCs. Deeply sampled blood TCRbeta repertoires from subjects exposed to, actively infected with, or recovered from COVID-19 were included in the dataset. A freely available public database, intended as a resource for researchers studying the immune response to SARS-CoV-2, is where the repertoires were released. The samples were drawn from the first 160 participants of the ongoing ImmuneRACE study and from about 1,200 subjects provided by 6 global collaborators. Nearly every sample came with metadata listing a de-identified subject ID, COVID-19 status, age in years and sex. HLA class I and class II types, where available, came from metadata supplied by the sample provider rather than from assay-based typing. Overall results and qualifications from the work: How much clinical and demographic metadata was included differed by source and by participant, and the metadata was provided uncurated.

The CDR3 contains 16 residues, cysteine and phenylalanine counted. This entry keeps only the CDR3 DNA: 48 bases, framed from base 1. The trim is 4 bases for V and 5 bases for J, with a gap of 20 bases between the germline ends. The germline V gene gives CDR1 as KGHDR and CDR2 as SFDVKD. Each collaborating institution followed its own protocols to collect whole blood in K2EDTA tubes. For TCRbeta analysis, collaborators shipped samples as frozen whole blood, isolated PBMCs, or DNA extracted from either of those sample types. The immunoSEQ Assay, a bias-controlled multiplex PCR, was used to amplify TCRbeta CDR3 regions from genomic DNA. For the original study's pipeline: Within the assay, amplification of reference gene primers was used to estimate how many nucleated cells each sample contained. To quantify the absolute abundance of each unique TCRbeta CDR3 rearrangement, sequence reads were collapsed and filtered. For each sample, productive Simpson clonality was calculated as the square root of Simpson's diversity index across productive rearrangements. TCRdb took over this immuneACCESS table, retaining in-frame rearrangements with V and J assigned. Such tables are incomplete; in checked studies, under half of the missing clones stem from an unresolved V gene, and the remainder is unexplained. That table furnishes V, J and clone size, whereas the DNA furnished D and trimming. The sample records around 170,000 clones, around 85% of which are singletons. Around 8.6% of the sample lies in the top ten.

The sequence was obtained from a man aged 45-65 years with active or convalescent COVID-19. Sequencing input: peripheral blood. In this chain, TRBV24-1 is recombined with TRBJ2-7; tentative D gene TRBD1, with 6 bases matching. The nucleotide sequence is TGTGCCACCAGTGACCCCACAGGGCACCCCGGAGACGAGCAGTACTTC. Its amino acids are CATSDPTGHPGDEQYF.